This T cell receptor (beta chain) was recovered during a study of control samples from healthy donors and cancer patients. Assay used: immunoSEQ multiplex PCR; TCRdb lists only in-frame clones, some missing. The sample consists of 100,000 to 150,000 clones, around 87% of them appearing once. The CDR3 contains 15 residues. Trimming took 1 base from V and 7 from J, leaving 17 bases between them. The germline CDR1 and CDR2 sequences are LGHNA and YSLEER. This rearrangement joins TRBV4-3 to TRBJ2-7, with D perhaps TRBD1 (6 bases). The sequencing input was blood. The clonotype was recovered from a man aged 35-49 years in good health. The CDR3 DNA sequence: TGCGCCAGCAGCCAAGTACGCCCAGGGCAGGGGGAGCAGTACTTC. The encoded protein is CASSQVRPGQGEQYF.